The 20 T cell receptor beta chains listed next were all sequenced from one sample in a study. MiXCR, applied by TCRdb to the RT-PCR reads, yields one record per CDR3 protein. Seen here are almost 700,000 distinct CDR3 sequences, approximately 14% observed once, and the top ten hold about 3.9%. Source material: memory CD4+ T cells from blood. The receptor source for this set is a female donor in good health, serving as a healthy control.

The sample holds a few counts of this clonotype. The V gene is TRBV29-1, the J gene TRBJ1-2, with 9 positions matching TRBD1. Losses at the gene ends were 4 bases for V and 4 bases for J; bases not matched to a gene: 13. The CDR3 consists of 16 residues. The germline gives CDR1 SQVTM, CDR2 ANQGSEA. For the CDR3, the DNA is TGCAGCGTTGTGGGGGGACAGGGACCGGGGGGCTATGGCTACACCTTC. Encoded protein: CSVVGGQGPGGYGYTF.

This clonotype has only a few counts. The chain couples TRBV12-3 or TRBV12-4 to TRBJ2-7; 11 bases match TRBD2. With V trimmed by 5 bases and J by 2 bases, 5 bases remained unmatched. This CDR3 has 15 residues. The CDR3 DNA reads TGTGCCAGCAGTCTTAGCGGGAGGGGGGCCTACGAGCAGTACTTC. This codes for CASSLSGRGAYEQYF.

The V and J genes are TRBV6-5 and TRBJ1-2; TRBD1 matches at 8 bases. Germline assignment: CDR1 MNHEY and CDR2 SVGAGI. With 8 bases clipped from V and 7 bases from J, the junction kept 9 bases outside the gene matches. This CDR3 spans 13 amino acids. The DNA for the CDR3 is TGTGCCAGCGGATTACAGGGGGGTAGTGGCTACACCTTC. Its translation is CASGLQGGSGYTF.

The chain uses TRBV20-1 and TRBJ2-3; maybe TRBD2 (5 bases). CDR3 length equals 14 residues. CDR1 and CDR2 from the germline V gene are DFQATT and SNEGSKA (reference sequence). Between the trimmed V and J ends, which lost 2 bases and 1 base, there was a span of 10 bases. CDR3 DNA sequence: TGCAGTGCTAGATTTAGCGACGGCACAGATACGCAGTATTTT. Protein sequence: CSARFSDGTDTQYF.

This clonotype was found a few times. J is TRBJ2-5 and V is TRBV4-1; D is ambiguous. Trimming stripped 0 bases from V and 3 bases from J, with 11 bases between. This CDR3 has 15 amino acids. Germline lookup yields CDR1 MGHRA and CDR2 YSYEKL. CDR3 protein: CASSQEGSAEETQYF. CDR3 coding DNA: TGCGCCAGCAGCCAAGAAGGATCGGCGGAAGAGACCCAGTACTTC.

In its sample, this clonotype was seen a few times. This chain connects TRBV20-1 to TRBJ2-7; no clear D gene. The length of the CDR3 is 13 residues. Per germline, CDR1 DFQATT and CDR2 SNEGSKA (reference sequence). Trimming left V 3 bases short and J 7 bases short, with 16 bases between. The CDR3 DNA is TGCAGTGCTAGCCCTCTATTGTCGGCGGAGCAGTACTTC. This translates into CSASPLLSAEQYF.

The chain recombines TRBV20-1 with TRBJ2-3; 12 positions agree with TRBD2. CDR3 length: 15 amino acids. The junction had 0 bases not matched to a gene; V was cut back by 1 base and J by 1 base. Germline lookup yields CDR1 DFQATT and CDR2 SNEGSKA (reference sequence). CDR3 amino acids: CSARASGGGTDTQYF. The CDR3 region has the DNA TGCAGTGCTAGAGCTAGCGGGGGGGGCACAGATACGCAGTATTTT.

For this clonotype: Possible read error: a much larger clone is one base away. The conserved closing phenylalanine or tryptophan is absent in this CDR3, likely reflecting a read error. The CDR3 protein is CASSSSGTGGEQYY. As DNA, the CDR3 is TGTGCCAGCAGTTCATCCGGGACAGGCGGCGAGCAGTACTAC. The rearrangement links TRBV12-3 or TRBV12-4 to TRBJ2-7, with TRBD1 matching 8 bases. CDR3 size: 14 residues. V gave up 4 bases and J gave up 6 bases; unmatched junction bases: 8.

This chain connects TRBV20-1 to TRBJ1-2; 8 bases are shared with TRBD1. Germline CDR1 DFQATT, CDR2 SNEGSKA (reference sequence). J gave up 2 bases and V 5 bases, and 7 bases lay outside the gene matches. The CDR3 is made up of 14 amino acids. DNA for the CDR3: TGCAGTGCTCGCAGGGGGCAGTGGAACTATGGCTACACCTTC. It yields the protein CSARRGQWNYGYTF.

V and J are TRBV27 and TRBJ2-2; the D is unclear. The CDR3 has 18 residues. Germline values: CDR1 MNHEY, CDR2 SMNVEV (reference sequence). Between the trimmed V and J ends, which lost 4 bases and 6 bases, there was a span of 24 bases. The CDR3 here is CASSYPSENVPSPGELFF. CDR3 nucleotides: TGTGCCAGCAGTTACCCTAGTGAAAACGTACCTAGTCCCGGGGAGCTGTTTTTT.

The chain links TRBV20-1 to TRBJ2-3, with 10 bases fitting TRBD2. This CDR3 contains 14 residues. Losses at the gene ends were 5 bases for V and 1 base for J; bases not matched to a gene: 3. Germline CDR1 DFQATT, CDR2 SNEGSKA (reference sequence). The CDR3 region has the DNA TGCAGTGCTCTAGCGGGGGAGGGCACAGATACGCAGTATTTT. Translation gives CSALAGEGTDTQYF.

This clonotype was picked up many times. The rearrangement links TRBV7-9 to TRBJ1-3; possible D gene TRBD1, 6 bases. CDR3 size: 14 residues. Per the germline V gene, CDR1 is SEHNR and CDR2 is FQNEAQ (reference sequence). V was shortened by 7 bases and J by 0 bases, with 10 bases between the two germline ends. CDR3 residues: CASTKDSSGNTIYF. In nucleotides, the CDR3 is TGTGCCAGCACCAAGGACAGCTCTGGAAACACCATATATTTT.

The chain uses TRBV7-2 and TRBJ2-7, with a tentative D call TRBD1 (6 bases). This CDR3 region has 13 residues. Germline CDR1 reads SGHTA; CDR2 reads FQGNSA. V dropped 4 bases and J dropped 5 bases, with 12 bases sitting between them. The CDR3 nucleotides are TGTGCCAGCAGCTCCCGGACAGTCGACGAGCAGTACTTC. This encodes CASSSRTVDEQYF.

This clonotype was found a few times. The chain combines TRBV24-1 with TRBJ1-6; 11 bases are a match to TRBD1. Trimming cost V 7 bases and J 11 bases; bases outside gene matches: 0. Germline-derived CDR1 and CDR2 are KGHDR and SFDVKD. The CDR3 has 12 amino acids. The CDR3 coding sequence is TGTGCCACCAGGGACAGGGGGCCACCCCTCCACTTT. Amino acid sequence: CATRDRGPPLHF.

In this sample, this clonotype turned up a few times. This chain's CDR3 is CATKDRPEADTQYF. The CDR3 region has the DNA TGTGCCACCAAGGACAGGCCAGAAGCAGATACGCAGTATTTT. The chain recombines TRBV15 with TRBJ2-3; 7 bases agree with TRBD1. CDR1 is LNHNV and CDR2 is YYDKDF in the germline V gene (reference sequence). Losses at the gene ends were 7 bases for V and 4 bases for J; bases not matched to a gene: 8. The CDR3 is made up of 14 amino acids.

This clonotype was seen a few times. This sequence joins TRBV20-1 and TRBJ2-7, with D maybe TRBD2 (5 bases). This CDR3 is built from 14 residues. Germline values: CDR1 DFQATT, CDR2 SNEGSKA (reference sequence). Between the trimmed V and J ends, which lost 5 bases and 2 bases, there was a span of 16 bases. CDR3 loop: CSAQPSGPTYEQYF. DNA for the CDR3: TGCAGTGCTCAGCCCAGCGGCCCTACCTACGAGCAGTACTTC.

This clonotype was counted at least ten times. The chain is built from TRBV6-1 and TRBJ2-5; weak D call: TRBD1 (6 bases). The CDR3 is 13 residues long. Trimming took off 6 bases at V and 3 bases at J, with 11 bases between the two ends. Germline V CDR1 and CDR2: MNHNS, SASEGT. The CDR3 region has the DNA TGTGCCAGCAGATGGACAGCGAAAGAGACCCAGTACTTC. It is translated as CASRWTAKETQYF.

This clonotype was seen only a few times. The rearrangement uses TRBV7-3 and TRBJ2-7, with 7 bases lining up with TRBD2. The CDR3 consists of 14 residues. The V gene end was trimmed by 5 bases and the J gene end by 5 bases; junction bases not matched to a gene: 9. Germline CDR1 is SGHTA and CDR2 is FQGTGA. CDR3: CASSPLGGKHEQYF. For the CDR3, the DNA is TGTGCCAGCAGCCCCCTGGGAGGGAAGCACGAGCAGTACTTC.

J is TRBJ1-2 and V is TRBV18; the D is unclear. V lost 0 bases and J 3 bases, leaving 5 bases between the germline ends. CDR3 length: 13 residues. Germline CDR1 and CDR2: KGHSH and LQKENI. This chain's CDR3 is CASSPPGHYGYTF. In DNA, the CDR3 is TGTGCCAGCTCACCACCCGGACACTATGGCTACACCTTC.

This clonotype came up a few times. This chain joins TRBV12-3 or TRBV12-4 and TRBJ2-7, with 9 bases lining up with TRBD1. The CDR3 is 14 amino acids. With 2 bases clipped from V and 3 bases from J, the junction kept 2 bases outside the gene matches. DNA for the CDR3: TGTGCCAGCAGTTTAATGACAGGGGGCTACGAGCAGTACTTC. It yields the protein CASSLMTGGYEQYF.